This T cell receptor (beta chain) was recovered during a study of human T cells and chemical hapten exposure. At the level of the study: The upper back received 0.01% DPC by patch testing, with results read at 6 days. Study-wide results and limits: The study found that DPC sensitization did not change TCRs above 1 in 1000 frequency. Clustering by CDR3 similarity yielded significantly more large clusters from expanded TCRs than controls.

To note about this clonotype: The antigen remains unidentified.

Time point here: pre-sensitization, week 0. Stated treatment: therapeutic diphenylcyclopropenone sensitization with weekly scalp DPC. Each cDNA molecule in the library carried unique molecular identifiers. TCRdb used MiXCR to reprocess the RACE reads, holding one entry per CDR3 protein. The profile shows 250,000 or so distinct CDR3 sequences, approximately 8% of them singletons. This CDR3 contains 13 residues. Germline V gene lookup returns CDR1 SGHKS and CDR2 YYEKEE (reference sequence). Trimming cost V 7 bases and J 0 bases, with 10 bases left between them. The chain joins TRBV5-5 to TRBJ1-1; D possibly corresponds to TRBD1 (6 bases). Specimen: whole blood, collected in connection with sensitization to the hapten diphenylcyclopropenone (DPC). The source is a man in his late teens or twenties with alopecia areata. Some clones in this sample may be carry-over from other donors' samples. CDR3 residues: CASVGDMNTEAFF. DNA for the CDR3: TGTGCCAGCGTAGGGGACATGAACACTGAAGCTTTCTTT.